These 4 T cell receptor beta chains originate from one sample sequenced in a study of early T cells in non-severe SARS-CoV-2 infection. TCRdb re-called the 5' RACE reads with MiXCR, one entry per CDR3 protein. Of about 86,000 distinct CDR3 sequences in the sample, under 15% are singletons; the top ten hold 6.5% to 8.5%. Sequenced material: whole blood. The receptors were gathered from an adult who was a healthcare worker with PCR-confirmed SARS-CoV-2 infection or an uninfected control (not recorded which).

This clonotype showed up just a few times. The rearrangement joins TRBV30 to TRBJ1-1; no clear D. Germline CDR1 is GTSNPN and CDR2 is SVGIG (reference sequence). This CDR3 has 14 amino acids. The V gene lost 3 bases and the J gene lost 1 base, with 12 bases spanning the gap. The CDR3 reads CAWSRGRSNTEAFF. The CDR3, as DNA: TGTGCCTGGAGCCGCGGACGTTCGAACACTGAAGCTTTCTTT.

This sequence joins TRBV29-1 and TRBJ1-1; D perhaps matches TRBD1 (6 bases). The V gene's germline CDR1 is SQVTM and CDR2 ANQGSEA. The CDR3 sequence is 12 residues long. The germline V and J ends were trimmed by 7 bases and 4 bases, with 13 bases remaining between them. The CDR3 DNA follows: TGCAGCGCCCAACAGGGCGTCACTGAAGCTTTCTTT. Its translation: CSAQQGVTEAFF. The entire variable domain, with the rest obtained from reference TRBV29-1 and TRBJ1-1, is as follows: SAVISQKPSRDICQRGTSLTIQCQVDSQVTMMFWYRQQPGQSLTLIATANQGSEATYESGFVIDKFPISRPNLTFSTLTVSNMSPEDSSIYLCSAQQGVTEAFFGQGTRLTVV.

The CDR3 DNA reads as TGTGCCAGCAGCCCGCGGACTAGAGCGAACATTCAGTACTTC. It encodes CASSPRTRANIQYF. V usage is TRBV11-2 and J usage is TRBJ2-4, with TRBD2 matching over 7 bases. After removal of 5 bases from V and 7 bases from J, the junction contained 8 bases not matched to a gene. This CDR3 comprises 14 residues. Germline CDR1 and CDR2: SGHAT and FQNNGV.

The V and J genes are TRBV6-2 or TRBV6-3 and TRBJ2-7, with D possibly TRBD1 on 6 matching bases. V lost 5 bases, J lost 4 bases, and 12 bases lay in between. The CDR3 has 13 residues. Germline CDR1 and CDR2: MNHEY and SVGEGT. The CDR3 here is CASSPSQGYEQYF. The CDR3 DNA reads as TGTGCCAGCAGTCCGTCTCAGGGGTACGAGCAGTACTTC.